This T cell receptor beta chain is drawn from a study of T cells in Graves' hyperthyroidism and ophthalmopathy. This clonotype was seen many times. Patients were excluded because of uncontrolled infection, other autoimmune disease, pregnancy or lactation. Each diagnosis drew on symptoms, thyroxine, TRAb, thyroid ultrasound and orbital computed tomography findings. It was RNA transcripts that yielded the amplified TCR beta CDR3 regions. HTBI primers were employed in a first-round RT-PCR of the TCR CDR3. TCRdb redid the calling of the multiplex PCR reads with MiXCR, one entry per CDR3 protein. The sample lists 400,000 to 500,000 distinct CDR3 sequences, roughly 14% occurring once. Germline lookup yields CDR1 SGHTA and CDR2 FQGNSA. The CDR3 spans 14 residues. The junction had 7 bases not matched to a gene; V was cut back by 5 bases and J by 5 bases.

The chain couples TRBV7-2 to TRBJ2-5; 8 bases line up with TRBD2. The source of this sequence is a man younger than 35 with Graves' ophthalmopathy. Specimen: blood. CDR3 nucleotide sequence: TGTGCCAGCAGCAGGAGCGGGGGTGGGGAGACCCAGTACTTC. It encodes CASSRSGGGETQYF.